These 26 T cell receptor beta chains were sequenced from one sample in a study of blood T cells in healthy people across ages. A sample-barcoded 5' primer and a J-beta primer mix were used in a second PCR of roughly 7 to 11 cycles. TCRdb recomputed calls from the 5' RACE reads with MiXCR, one row per CDR3 protein. The sample holds about 1.7 million distinct CDR3 sequences, 28% seen once. The sequenced sample consisted of blood. The source is a woman aged 25 to 45 in good health.

In DNA, the CDR3 is TGTGCCAGCAGCAACCGACTATCAGAAAATTACAATGAGCAGTACTTC. Its translation is CASSNRLSENYNEQYF. The chain links TRBV7-9 to TRBJ2-4; D may be TRBD2 (5 bases). Between the trimmed V and J ends, which lost 5 bases and 13 bases, there was a span of 27 bases. The CDR3 sequence is 16 residues long. The germline gives CDR1 SEHNR, CDR2 FQNEAQ (reference sequence). Drawing the rest from reference TRBV7-9 and TRBJ2-4, the complete variable domain is DTGVSQNPRHKITKRGQNVTFRCDPISEHNRLYWYRQTLGQGPEFLTYFQNEAQLEKSRLLSDRFSAERPKGSFSTLEIQRTEQGDSAMYLCASSNRLSENYNEQYFGAGTRLSVL.

The rearrangement uses TRBV11-2 and TRBJ2-3, with unresolved D. CDR3 length equals 15 residues. Germline loops: CDR1 SGHAT, CDR2 FQNNGV. V was trimmed by 0 bases and J by 5 bases, leaving 12 bases between them. The CDR3 DNA reads as TGTGCCAGCAGCTTAGATGTGGTCCCGGGAGATACGCAGTATTTT. This gives the protein CASSLDVVPGDTQYF.

This clonotype has just a few counts. The J gene is TRBJ1-2, the V gene TRBV4-1, with D perhaps matching TRBD1 (5 bases). The V end was cut by 4 bases, the J end by 8 bases, with 20 bases between. This CDR3 region has 15 residues. The germline V gene encodes CDR1 MGHRA and CDR2 YSYEKL. The CDR3 DNA follows: TGCGCCAGCAGCCGCGGCGGGGGACGGGCTGAAGGCTACACCTTC. This gives the protein CASSRGGGRAEGYTF.

This chain joins TRBV5-1 and TRBJ2-1, with TRBD2 matching 14 bases. The CDR3 is 16 amino acids. The germline gives CDR1 SGHRS, CDR2 YFSETQ. V shed 2 bases, J shed 7 bases, and the junction held 5 bases outside the gene matches. CDR3 sequence (DNA): TGCGCCAGCAGCTTCTGGACTAGCGGGGGGTATAATGAGCAGTTCTTC. Its protein is CASSFWTSGGYNEQFF.

Comment on this clonotype: One end of the junction fails to match germline, which may point to a read error. This chain links TRBV7-8 with TRBJ1-2; D is unclear. This CDR3 region has 13 residues. The germline V gene has CDR1 SGHVS and CDR2 FQNEAQ. CDR3 loop: CAGSLNGNYGYTF. The CDR3 DNA reads TGTGCCGGCAGCTTGAACGGGAACTATGGCTACACCTTC.

This clonotype was seen a few times. The chain couples TRBV4-1 to TRBJ1-2; D is undetermined. The CDR3 runs to 15 residues. Germline V gene sequence: CDR1 MGHRA, CDR2 YSYEKL. Trimming pared 1 base from V and 1 base from J, leaving 10 bases between. CDR3 loop: CASSQGKRNNYGYTF. DNA for the CDR3: TGCGCCAGCAGCCAAGGTAAACGGAATAACTATGGCTACACCTTC.

This chain uses TRBV5-5 with TRBJ2-1, with D perhaps TRBD2 (7 bases). Trimming left V 4 bases short and J 4 bases short, with 15 bases between. Germline V gives CDR1 SGHKS, CDR2 YYEKEE (reference sequence). There are 15 residues in the CDR3. In DNA form, the CDR3 reads TGTGCCAGCAGCACGACGGGAGGACAGTACAATGAGCAGTTCTTC. Translation: CASSTTGGQYNEQFF.

There are many counts of this clonotype. This chain uses TRBV5-1 with TRBJ1-4; perhaps TRBD1 as D (5 bases). The CDR3 is 13 amino acids. Germline V CDR1 and CDR2: SGHRS, YFSETQ. Trimming left V 4 bases short and J 7 bases short, with 11 bases between. The CDR3 DNA reads TGCGCCAGCAGCAGGGGTCTGGCTGAAAAACTGTTTTTT. It is translated as CASSRGLAEKLFF.

This clonotype was found many times. This chain's CDR3 is CASSPVGESSVNEQFF. CDR3 nucleotides: TGTGCCAGCAGCCCCGTCGGTGAGTCTAGCGTTAATGAGCAGTTCTTC. V and J are TRBV14 and TRBJ2-1; D might be TRBD2 (6 bases). V shed 4 bases and J shed 7 bases, with 20 bases lying between them. The CDR3 has 16 amino acids. Germline assignment: CDR1 SGHDN and CDR2 FVKESK.

The gene calls are TRBV28 and TRBJ2-7, with D tentatively TRBD1 or TRBD2 (6 bases each). Germline V gives CDR1 MDHEN, CDR2 SYDVKM. The length of the CDR3 is 15 residues. The V and J ends lost 0 bases and 7 bases respectively, with 16 bases between them. The CDR3 nucleotides are TGTGCCAGCAGTTTATGGGCCGAGGACAGCGGGGAGCAGTACTTC. Its translation: CASSLWAEDSGEQYF.

This clonotype appeared a few times. The chain combines TRBV4-3 with TRBJ2-6; 7 bases align to TRBD1. The CDR3 has 20 residues. V shed 5 bases and J 0 bases; nucleotides not matched to a gene: 16. Germline V gene lookup returns CDR1 LGHNA and CDR2 YSLEER. CDR3 coding DNA: TGCGCCAGCAGCGGGATGTACGGGACAGCGATAAGCTCTGGGGCCAACGTCCTGACTTTC. Protein product: CASSGMYGTAISSGANVLTF.

This clonotype turned up a few times. The chain combines TRBV7-9 with TRBJ2-7, with D maybe TRBD2 (6 bases). V shed 1 base and J shed 7 bases, with 14 bases lying between them. This CDR3 region has 14 residues. Germline CDR1 reads SEHNR; CDR2 reads FQNEAQ (reference sequence). The CDR3 loop is CASSLEGLAREQYF. CDR3 nucleotide sequence: TGTGCCAGCAGCTTAGAGGGGCTAGCGAGGGAGCAGTACTTC.

The chain has TRBV10-3 and TRBJ1-2; D might be TRBD1 (5 bases). The germline gives CDR1 ENHRY, CDR2 SYGVKD. Trimming shortened V by 6 bases and J by 6 bases, and 14 bases separated the two germline ends. There are 13 residues in the CDR3. The CDR3 reads CAISPPGTHGYTF. For the CDR3, the DNA is TGTGCCATCAGCCCGCCCGGGACCCATGGCTACACCTTC.

This clonotype was picked up many times. V usage is TRBV7-2 and J usage is TRBJ2-4; 8 positions match TRBD1. Matching the DNA end better, TRBJ2-7 makes the J call doubtful. In germline, CDR1 is SGHTA, CDR2 FQGNSA. There are 15 residues in the CDR3. CDR3 DNA sequence: TGTGCCAGCAGCCCTCGGACAGGGTCGATCCACGAGCAGTACTTC. Translated: CASSPRTGSIHEQYF.

This clonotype was seen many times. V usage is TRBV12-3 or TRBV12-4 and J usage is TRBJ2-7; no firm D call. The CDR3 sequence is 12 residues long. V lost 8 bases and J lost 5, with 13 bases in between. CDR3 amino acids: CASAQVNHEQYF. Here the CDR3 DNA reads TGTGCCAGCGCCCAGGTAAACCACGAGCAGTACTTC.

Concerning this clonotype itself: It may be a read error: a sequence one base away is much more abundant. CDR3 amino acids: CAASPGTSLAKNIQYF. CDR3 DNA: TGTGCCGCCAGCCCCGGGACTTCTTTAGCCAAAAACATTCAGTACTTC. The chain combines TRBV15 with TRBJ2-4, with D perhaps TRBD2 (6 bases). The CDR3 consists of 16 residues. The germline V gene has CDR1 LNHNV and CDR2 YYDKDF (reference sequence).

The sample holds a few counts of this clonotype. This chain uses TRBV28 with TRBJ1-5; 8 bases fit TRBD1. CDR3 length equals 15 residues. Unmatched junction bases numbered 7, after V lost 3 bases and J lost 6 bases. From germline, CDR1 is MDHEN and CDR2 SYDVKM. CDR3 nucleotide sequence: TGTGCCAGCAGTTTCGACAGGGGTAAGGGTCAGCCCCAGCATTTT. It specifies CASSFDRGKGQPQHF.

The V call is TRBV5-6, the J call TRBJ2-3, with 9 nucleotides matching TRBD2. After removal of 7 bases from V and 4 bases from J, the junction contained 10 bases not matched to a gene. Germline V gene data show CDR1 as SGHDT and CDR2 as YYEEEE. There are 15 residues in the CDR3. CDR3 protein: CASSAPAGGSDTQYF. In nucleotides, the CDR3 is TGTGCCAGCTCGGCCCCAGCGGGGGGATCAGATACGCAGTATTTT.

The chain combines TRBV10-3 with TRBJ1-5; D is unclear. Germline CDR1 is ENHRY and CDR2 is SYGVKD. The CDR3 consists of 15 residues. Trimming removed 0 bases at V and 0 bases at J, with 6 bases between. CDR3 bases: TGTGCCATCAGTGAGTCAGACTATAGCAATCAGCCCCAGCATTTT. This sequence encodes CAISESDYSNQPQHF.

The genes are TRBV20-1 and TRBJ2-7, with 7 bases fitting TRBD2. Germline-derived CDR1 and CDR2 are DFQATT and SNEGSKA (reference sequence). After removal of 1 base from V and 0 bases from J, the junction contained 3 bases not matched to a gene. This CDR3 is 14 amino acids long. The CDR3 DNA reads TGCAGTGCTAGAGGACGGGACTACTCCTACGAGCAGTACTTC. Residues: CSARGRDYSYEQYF.

The chain employs TRBV15 and TRBJ2-3; D might be TRBD1 or TRBD2, each matching 6 bases. The germline gives CDR1 LNHNV, CDR2 YYDKDF (reference sequence). The length of the CDR3 is 14 residues. The V end was cut by 0 bases, the J end by 10 bases, with 14 bases between. CDR3 region: CATSRDRGLEAQYF. In DNA, the CDR3 is TGTGCCACCAGCAGAGATCGGGGGCTTGAGGCGCAGTATTTT.

This clonotype was detected ten times or more. The V gene is TRBV29-1, the J gene TRBJ1-2; D call uncertain. Trimming shortened V by 1 base and J by 9 bases, and 0 bases separated the two germline ends. The CDR3 length is 8 residues. Germline assignment: CDR1 SQVTM and CDR2 ANQGSEA. The CDR3 DNA reads as TGCAGCGTTGAAGGCTACACCTTC. The encoded protein is CSVEGYTF.

This clonotype has just a few counts. The genes are TRBV10-3 and TRBJ1-5; 11 nucleotides align to TRBD1. Germline lookup yields CDR1 ENHRY and CDR2 SYGVKD. The ends lost 5 bases at V and 5 bases at J; junction bases unmatched: 2. The CDR3 contains 14 residues. The CDR3 is CAISRGQGDQPQHF. The CDR3 DNA reads as TGTGCCATCAGTAGGGGACAGGGGGATCAGCCCCAGCATTTT.

The chain links TRBV6-2 or TRBV6-3 to TRBJ2-1; TRBD2 aligns across 11 bases. Germline V gene lookup returns CDR1 MNHEY and CDR2 SVGEGT. The J segment lost 10 bases and the V segment lost 4 bases, leaving 9 bases of the junction unmatched. CDR3 length equals 15 residues. This CDR3 is CASSSIAGGPLEQFF. Here the CDR3 DNA reads TGTGCCAGCAGTTCCATAGCGGGGGGGCCTTTAGAGCAGTTCTTC.

The chain recombines TRBV25-1 with TRBJ1-6, with D uncertain. V was shortened by 7 bases and J by 6 bases, with 10 bases between the two germline ends. CDR3 length: 13 residues. Per the germline V gene, CDR1 is MGHDK and CDR2 is SYGVNS. In nucleotides, the CDR3 is TGTGCCAGCAAAGGAGAGCTTAATTCACCCCTCCACTTT. Encoded protein: CASKGELNSPLHF.

This clonotype was picked up a small number of times. The chain employs TRBV4-1 and TRBJ2-7; 9 nucleotides line up with TRBD1. With 0 bases clipped from V and 3 bases from J, the junction kept 3 bases outside the gene matches. Germline V gene data show CDR1 as MGHRA and CDR2 as YSYEKL. The CDR3 totals 15 residues. The CDR3 spells CASSQDGGQGYEQYF. DNA of the CDR3: TGCGCCAGCAGCCAAGATGGGGGACAGGGCTACGAGCAGTACTTC.